This T cell receptor (beta chain) was sequenced for a study of Ad26.COV2.S vaccination and SARS-CoV-2 variants. Broader study findings: Reported findings describe substantial breadth in spike-specific CD8+ and CD4+ T cell responses following vaccination. Breadth measured for non-spike TCRs was similar across vaccine and placebo recipients. Breadth and depth estimates from TCRs may understate total T cell responses.

Using immunoSEQ multiplex PCR, the repertoire was profiled, and TCRdb retains in-frame clones only, with some absent. The sample holds about 680,000 clones, around 92% seen once. Treatment indicated: some 20 received Ad26.COV2.S at low or high dose, single or two shots; 5 received placebo; per-sample allocation not given. Following the first vaccine or placebo injection, samples were taken on day 63. This clone was seen only once. Its antigen is undetermined. The source is a person aged 18-60 years who received the Ad26.COV2.S COVID-19 vaccine or a placebo. The material was peripheral blood, obtained in a trial of Ad26.COV2.S vaccine versus placebo.

The CDR3 here is CASSLGQGFEKLFF. CDR3 DNA sequence: TGTGCCAGCAGCTTAGGGCAGGGATTCGAAAAACTGTTTTTT. The J gene is TRBJ1-4, the V gene TRBV7-2, with D possibly TRBD1 on 5 matching bases. From germline, CDR1 is SGHTA and CDR2 FQGNSA. The CDR3 has 14 residues. V was trimmed by 1 base and J by 8 bases, leaving 11 bases between them. The variable domain in full, with the rest retrieved from reference TRBV7-2 and TRBJ1-4, is GAGVSQSPSNKVTEKGKDVELRCDPISGHTALYWYRQSLGQGLEFLIYFQGNSAPDKSGLPSDRFSAERTGGSVSTLTIQRTQQEDSAVYLCASSLGQGFEKLFFGSGTQLSVL.